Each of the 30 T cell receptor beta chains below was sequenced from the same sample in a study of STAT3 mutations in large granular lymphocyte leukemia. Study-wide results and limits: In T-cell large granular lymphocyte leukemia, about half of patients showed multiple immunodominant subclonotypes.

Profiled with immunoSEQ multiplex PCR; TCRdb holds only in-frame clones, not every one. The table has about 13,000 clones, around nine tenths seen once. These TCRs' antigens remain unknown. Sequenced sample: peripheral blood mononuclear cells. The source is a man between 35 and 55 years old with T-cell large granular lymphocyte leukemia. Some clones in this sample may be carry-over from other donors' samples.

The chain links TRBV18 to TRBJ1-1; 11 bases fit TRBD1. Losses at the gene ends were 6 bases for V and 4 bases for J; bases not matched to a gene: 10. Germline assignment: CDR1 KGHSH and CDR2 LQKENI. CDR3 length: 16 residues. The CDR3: CASSPGQGASGTEAFF. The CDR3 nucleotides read TGTGCCAGCTCTCCAGGACAGGGGGCTAGCGGCACTGAAGCTTTCTTT.

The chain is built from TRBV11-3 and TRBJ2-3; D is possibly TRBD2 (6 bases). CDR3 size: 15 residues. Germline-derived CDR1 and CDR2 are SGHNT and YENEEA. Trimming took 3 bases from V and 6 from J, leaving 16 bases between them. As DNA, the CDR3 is TGTGCCAGCAGCTTGAGAGGCGGGGTGGCGGATACGCAGTATTTT. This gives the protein CASSLRGGVADTQYF.

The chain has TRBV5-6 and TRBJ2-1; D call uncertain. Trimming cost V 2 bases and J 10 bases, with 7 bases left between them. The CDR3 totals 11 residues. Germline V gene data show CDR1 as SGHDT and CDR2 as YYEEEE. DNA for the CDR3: TGTGCCAGCAGCTTCGGGCAGGAGCAGTTCTTC. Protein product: CASSFGQEQFF.

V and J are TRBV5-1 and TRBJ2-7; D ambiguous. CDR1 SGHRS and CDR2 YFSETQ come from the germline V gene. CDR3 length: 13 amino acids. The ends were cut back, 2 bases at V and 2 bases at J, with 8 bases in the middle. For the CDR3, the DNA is TGCGCCAGCAGCTTCCCGGACCCCTACGAGCAGTACTTC. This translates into CASSFPDPYEQYF.

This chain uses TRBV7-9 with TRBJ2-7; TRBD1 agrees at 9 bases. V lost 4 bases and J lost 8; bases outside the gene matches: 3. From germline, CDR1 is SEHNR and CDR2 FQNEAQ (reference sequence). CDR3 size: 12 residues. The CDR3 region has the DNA TGTGCCAGCAGCTCGGGACAGGGTCAGCAGTACTTC. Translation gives CASSSGQGQQYF.

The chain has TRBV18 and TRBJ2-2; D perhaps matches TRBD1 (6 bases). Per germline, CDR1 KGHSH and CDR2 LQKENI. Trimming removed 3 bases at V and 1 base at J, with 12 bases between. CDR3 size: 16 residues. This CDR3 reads CASSPMTTGNTGELFF. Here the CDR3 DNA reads TGTGCCAGCTCACCTATGACGACAGGGAACACCGGGGAGCTGTTTTTT.

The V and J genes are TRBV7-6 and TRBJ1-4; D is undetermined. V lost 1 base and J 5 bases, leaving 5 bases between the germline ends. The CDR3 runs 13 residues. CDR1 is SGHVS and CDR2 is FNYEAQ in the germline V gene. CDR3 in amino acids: CASSLGSNEKLFF. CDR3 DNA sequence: TGTGCCAGCAGCTTAGGGTCAAATGAAAAACTGTTTTTT.

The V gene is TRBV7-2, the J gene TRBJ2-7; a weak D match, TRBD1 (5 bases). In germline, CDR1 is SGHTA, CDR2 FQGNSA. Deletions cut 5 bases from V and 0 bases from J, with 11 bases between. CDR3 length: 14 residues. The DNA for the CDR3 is TGTGCCAGCAGCCGCTTTAGGGGCTCCTACGAGCAGTACTTC. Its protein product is CASSRFRGSYEQYF.

CDR3 nucleotides: TGTGCCAGCTCAGGGGGGGAGACCACTGAAGCTTTCTTT. It codes for CASSGGETTEAFF. The chain carries TRBV18 and TRBJ1-1, with a weak D call TRBD1 (5 bases). The length of the CDR3 is 13 residues. CDR1 and CDR2 (germline): KGHSH, LQKENI. Deletions cut 5 bases from V and 4 bases from J, with 11 bases between.

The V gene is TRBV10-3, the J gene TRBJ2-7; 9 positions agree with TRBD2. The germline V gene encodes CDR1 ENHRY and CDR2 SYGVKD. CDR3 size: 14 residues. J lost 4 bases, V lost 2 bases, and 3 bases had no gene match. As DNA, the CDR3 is TGTGCCATCAGTGAGGGCGGGGGGGCATACGAGCAGTACTTC. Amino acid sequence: CAISEGGGAYEQYF.

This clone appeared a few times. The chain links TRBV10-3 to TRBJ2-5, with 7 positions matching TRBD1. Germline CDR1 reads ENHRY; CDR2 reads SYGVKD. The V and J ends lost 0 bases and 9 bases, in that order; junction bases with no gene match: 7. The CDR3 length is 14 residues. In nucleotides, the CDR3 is TGTGCCATCAGTGAGTCGACAGGGCAAAGGGCCCAGTACTTC. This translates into CAISESTGQRAQYF.

The CDR3 protein is CASSLTESNYGYTF. CDR3 bases: TGTGCCAGCAGCTTAACGGAGAGTAACTATGGCTACACCTTC. This chain uses TRBV7-1 with TRBJ1-2; D remains ambiguous. TRBV7-1 is identified as an open reading frame with a role that is uncertain. V was clipped by 4 bases and J by 1 base, with 10 bases between them. The CDR3 is made up of 14 amino acids.

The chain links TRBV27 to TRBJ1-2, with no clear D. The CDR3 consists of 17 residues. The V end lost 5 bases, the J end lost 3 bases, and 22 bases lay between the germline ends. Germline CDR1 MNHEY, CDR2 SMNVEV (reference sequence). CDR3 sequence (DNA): TGTGCCAGCAGTCTCCATAGGCCCATGGGTCGGGACTATGGCTACACCTTC. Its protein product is CASSLHRPMGRDYGYTF.

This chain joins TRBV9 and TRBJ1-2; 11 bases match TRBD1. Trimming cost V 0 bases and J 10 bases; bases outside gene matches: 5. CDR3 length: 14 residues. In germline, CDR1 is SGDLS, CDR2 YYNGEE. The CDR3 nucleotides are TGTGCCAGCAGCGTAGATGGACAGGGGGCAATCTACACCTTC. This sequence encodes CASSVDGQGAIYTF.

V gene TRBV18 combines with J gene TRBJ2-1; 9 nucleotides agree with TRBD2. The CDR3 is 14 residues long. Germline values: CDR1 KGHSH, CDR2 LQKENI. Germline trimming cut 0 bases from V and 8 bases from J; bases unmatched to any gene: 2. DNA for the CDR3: TGTGCCAGCTCACCACCTAGCGGGGGCTATGAGCAGTTCTTC. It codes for CASSPPSGGYEQFF.

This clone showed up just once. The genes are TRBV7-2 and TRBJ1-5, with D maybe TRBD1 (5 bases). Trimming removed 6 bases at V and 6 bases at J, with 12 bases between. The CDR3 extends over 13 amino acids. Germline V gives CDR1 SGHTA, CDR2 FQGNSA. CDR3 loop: CASSQYRSQPQHF. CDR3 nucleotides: TGTGCCAGCAGTCAGTACAGGAGTCAGCCCCAGCATTTT.

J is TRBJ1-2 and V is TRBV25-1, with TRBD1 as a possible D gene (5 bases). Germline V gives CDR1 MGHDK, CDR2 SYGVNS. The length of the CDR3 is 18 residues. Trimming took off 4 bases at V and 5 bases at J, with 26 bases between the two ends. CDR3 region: CASSGEGEEDNLGYGYTF. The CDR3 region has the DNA TGTGCCAGCAGTGGGGAAGGGGAAGAGGATAATTTGGGATATGGCTACACCTTC.

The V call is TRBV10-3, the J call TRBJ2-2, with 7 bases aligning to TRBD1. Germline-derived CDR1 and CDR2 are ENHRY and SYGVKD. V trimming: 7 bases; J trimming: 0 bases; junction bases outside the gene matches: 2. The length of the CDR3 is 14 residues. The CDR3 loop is CAITDRPNTGELFF. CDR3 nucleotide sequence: TGTGCCATCACGGACAGGCCGAACACCGGGGAGCTGTTTTTT.

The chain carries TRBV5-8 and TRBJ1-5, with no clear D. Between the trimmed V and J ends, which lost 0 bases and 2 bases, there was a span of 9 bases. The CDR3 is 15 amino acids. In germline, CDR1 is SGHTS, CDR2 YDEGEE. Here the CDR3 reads CASSLDGVGNQPQHF. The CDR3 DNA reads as TGTGCCAGCAGCTTGGATGGGGTAGGCAATCAGCCCCAGCATTTT.

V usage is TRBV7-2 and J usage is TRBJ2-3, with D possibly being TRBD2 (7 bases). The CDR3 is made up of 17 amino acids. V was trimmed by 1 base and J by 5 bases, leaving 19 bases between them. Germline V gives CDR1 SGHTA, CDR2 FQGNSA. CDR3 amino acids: CASSLVVGRGPQDTQYF. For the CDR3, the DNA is TGTGCCAGCAGCTTAGTGGTCGGGCGGGGGCCGCAAGATACGCAGTATTTT. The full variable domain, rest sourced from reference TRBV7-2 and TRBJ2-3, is GAGVSQSPSNKVTEKGKDVELRCDPISGHTALYWYRQSLGQGLEFLIYFQGNSAPDKSGLPSDRFSAERTGGSVSTLTIQRTQQEDSAVYLCASSLVVGRGPQDTQYFGPGTRLTVL.

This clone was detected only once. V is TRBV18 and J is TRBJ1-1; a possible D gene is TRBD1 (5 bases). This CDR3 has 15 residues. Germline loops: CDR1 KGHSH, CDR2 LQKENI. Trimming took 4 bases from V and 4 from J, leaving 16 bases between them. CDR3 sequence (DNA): TGTGCCAGCTCACGGGACGGGGTTGGGGGCACTGAAGCTTTCTTT. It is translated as CASSRDGVGGTEAFF.

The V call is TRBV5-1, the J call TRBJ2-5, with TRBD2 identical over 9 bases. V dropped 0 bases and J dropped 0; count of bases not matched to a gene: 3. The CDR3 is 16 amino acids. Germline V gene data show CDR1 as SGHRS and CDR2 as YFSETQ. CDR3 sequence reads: CASSLGIAGDQETQYF. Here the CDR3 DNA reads TGCGCCAGCAGCTTGGGGATAGCGGGGGACCAAGAGACCCAGTACTTC.

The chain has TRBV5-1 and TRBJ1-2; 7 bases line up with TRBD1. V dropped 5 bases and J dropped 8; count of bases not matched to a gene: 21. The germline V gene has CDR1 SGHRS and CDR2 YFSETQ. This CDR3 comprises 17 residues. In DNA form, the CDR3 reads TGCGCCAGCAGTCCCGGGACAGCGCCCTCGGGGTCCGGGGGCTACACCTTC. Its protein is CASSPGTAPSGSGGYTF.

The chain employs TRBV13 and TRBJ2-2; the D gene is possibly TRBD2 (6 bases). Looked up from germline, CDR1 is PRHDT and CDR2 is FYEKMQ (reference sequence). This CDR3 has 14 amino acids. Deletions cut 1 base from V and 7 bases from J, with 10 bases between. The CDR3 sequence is CASSLETSHGELFF. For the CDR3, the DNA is TGTGCCAGCAGCTTAGAAACTAGCCACGGGGAGCTGTTTTTT. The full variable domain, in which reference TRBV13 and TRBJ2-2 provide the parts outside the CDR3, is AAGVIQSPRHLIKEKRETATLKCYPIPRHDTVYWYQQGPGQDPQFLISFYEKMQSDKGSIPDRFSAQQFSDYHSELNMSSLELGDSALYFCASSLETSHGELFFGEGSRLTVL.

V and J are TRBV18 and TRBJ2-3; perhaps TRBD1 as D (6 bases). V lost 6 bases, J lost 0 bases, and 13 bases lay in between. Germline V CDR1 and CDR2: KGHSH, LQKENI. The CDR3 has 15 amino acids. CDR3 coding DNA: TGTGCCAGCTCGCGACAGGCGACTAGCACAGATACGCAGTATTTT. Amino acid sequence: CASSRQATSTDTQYF.

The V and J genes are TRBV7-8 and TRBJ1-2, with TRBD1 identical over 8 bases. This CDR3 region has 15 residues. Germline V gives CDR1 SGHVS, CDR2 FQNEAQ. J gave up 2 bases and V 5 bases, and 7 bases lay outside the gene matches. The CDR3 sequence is CASSPRGQGNYGYTF. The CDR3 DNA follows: TGTGCCAGCAGCCCAAGAGGACAGGGAAACTATGGCTACACCTTC. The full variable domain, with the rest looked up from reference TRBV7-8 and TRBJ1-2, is GAGVSQSPRYKVAKRGQDVALRCDPISGHVSLFWYQQALGQGPEFLTYFQNEAQLDKSGLPSDRFFAERPEGSVSTLKIQRTQQEDSAVYLCASSPRGQGNYGYTFGSGTRLTVV.

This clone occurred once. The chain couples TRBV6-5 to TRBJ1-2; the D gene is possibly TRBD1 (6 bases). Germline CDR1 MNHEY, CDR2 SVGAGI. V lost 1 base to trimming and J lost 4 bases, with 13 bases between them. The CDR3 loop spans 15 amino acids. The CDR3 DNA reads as TGTGCCAGCAGTTACTTCACAGGGACTGTCTATGGCTACACCTTC. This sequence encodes CASSYFTGTVYGYTF.

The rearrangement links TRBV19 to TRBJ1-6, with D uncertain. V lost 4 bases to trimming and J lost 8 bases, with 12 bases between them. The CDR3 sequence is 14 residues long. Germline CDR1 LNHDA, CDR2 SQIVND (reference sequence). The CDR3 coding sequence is TGTGCCAGTAGTACTTACAGTGGGGATTCACCCCTCCACTTT. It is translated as CASSTYSGDSPLHF. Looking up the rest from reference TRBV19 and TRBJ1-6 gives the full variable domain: DGGITQSPKYLFRKEGQNVTLSCEQNLNHDAMYWYRQDPGQGLRLIYYSQIVNDFQKGDIAEGYSVSREKKESFPLTVTSAQKNPTAFYLCASSTYSGDSPLHFGNGTRLTVT.

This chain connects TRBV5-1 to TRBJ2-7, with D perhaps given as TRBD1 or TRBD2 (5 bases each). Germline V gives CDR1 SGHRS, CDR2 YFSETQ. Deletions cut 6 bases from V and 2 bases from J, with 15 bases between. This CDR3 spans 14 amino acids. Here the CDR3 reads CASTDPGAPYEQYF. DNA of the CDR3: TGCGCCAGCACCGACCCCGGGGCACCCTACGAGCAGTACTTC.

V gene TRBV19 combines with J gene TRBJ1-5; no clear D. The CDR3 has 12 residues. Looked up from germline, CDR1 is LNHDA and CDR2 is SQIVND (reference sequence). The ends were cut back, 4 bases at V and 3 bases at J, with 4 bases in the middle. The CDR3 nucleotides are TGTGCCAGTAGTACCTACAATCAGCCCCAGCATTTT. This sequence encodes CASSTYNQPQHF.